The T cell receptor (beta chain) under discussion was sequenced for a study of cytomegalovirus exposure and HLA in healthy donors. TCRdb keeps only in-frame clones here, not all; method: immunoSEQ multiplex PCR. The sample holds 100,000 to 150,000 clones, roughly 87% seen once. Deletions cut 6 bases from V and 0 bases from J, with 11 bases between. Germline CDR1 ENHRY, CDR2 SYGVKD. This CDR3 comprises 14 residues. The chain links TRBV10-3 to TRBJ1-1, with D perhaps TRBD1 (5 bases). The sequence was obtained from a woman under 30 in good health and CMV-seronegative. Sequencing was carried out using PBMCs. The CDR3 DNA reads TGTGCCATCAGCGCGACAGCTATGAACACTGAAGCTTTCTTT. This translates into CAISATAMNTEAFF.